The 25 T cell receptor beta chains reported below all come from one sample, sequenced in a study of T-cell reconstitution after alpha-beta-depleted transplantation in children. The TCRbeta library was prepared with unique molecular identifiers. From the PCR reads, TCRdb called clonotypes with MiXCR, one entry per CDR3 protein. The table has around 600,000 distinct CDR3 sequences, 16% seen once. The sample in question was PBMCs from the stem cell graft donor, obtained from the stem cell graft. The source is a human donor who donated a stem cell graft to a child with acute myeloid leukemia.

This clonotype has a handful of counts. The chain carries TRBV5-5 and TRBJ2-6, with 9 bases aligning to TRBD1. The CDR3 is 17 residues long. Germline CDR1 reads SGHKS; CDR2 reads YYEKEE (reference sequence). Unmatched junction bases numbered 5, after V lost 2 bases and J lost 2 bases. The CDR3, as DNA: TGTGCCAGCAGCTTACCCGGGACAGGGACTGGGGCCAACGTCCTGACTTTC. Translation gives CASSLPGTGTGANVLTF.

About this clonotype: A read error may explain this, as a much larger clone is one base away. This chain links TRBV20-1 with TRBJ1-2, with D unclear. This CDR3 has 8 amino acids. CDR1 and CDR2 from the germline V gene are DFQATT and SNEGSKA (reference sequence). CDR3 sequence (DNA): TGCAATGAAAATGGCTACACCTTC. Protein product: CNENGYTF.

Here the CDR3 DNA reads TGTGCCAGCTTCACCCCGGACAGGGGAGAGACCCAGTACTTC. The encoded protein is CASFTPDRGETQYF. This rearrangement joins TRBV6-1 to TRBJ2-5, with 9 bases matching TRBD1. Germline V gene data show CDR1 as MNHNS and CDR2 as SASEGT. The CDR3 extends over 14 amino acids. V shed 8 bases and J 4 bases; nucleotides not matched to a gene: 8.

Many counts were recorded for this clonotype. CDR3 sequence (DNA): TGCAGCGTGGACAGGGGGCGGAACACTGAAGCTTTCTTT. This encodes CSVDRGRNTEAFF. The V and J genes are TRBV29-1 and TRBJ1-1; 11 bases are shared with TRBD1. CDR3 length: 13 amino acids. Looked up from germline, CDR1 is SQVTM and CDR2 is ANQGSEA. Germline trimming cut 6 bases from V and 1 base from J; bases unmatched to any gene: 1.

This clonotype was counted a few times. The CDR3 sequence: CASRSQGARYNEAFF. CDR3 DNA: TGTGCCAGCAGGTCACAGGGGGCGAGGTACAATGAAGCTTTCTTT. The chain is built from TRBV25-1 and TRBJ1-1, with TRBD1 matching 9 bases. After removal of 6 bases from V and 7 bases from J, the junction contained 12 bases not matched to a gene. The germline V gene encodes CDR1 MGHDK and CDR2 SYGVNS. There are 15 residues in the CDR3.

The V call is TRBV27, the J call TRBJ2-1; D is possibly TRBD2 (6 bases). The V gene lost 4 bases and the J gene lost 10 bases, with 14 bases spanning the gap. CDR3 length equals 13 residues. Looked up from germline, CDR1 is MNHEY and CDR2 is SMNVEV (reference sequence). The CDR3 here is CASSSDPRGEQFF. The DNA for the CDR3 is TGTGCCAGCAGTTCGGACCCCCGGGGGGAGCAGTTCTTC.

The V and J genes are TRBV28 and TRBJ2-1; D possibly matches TRBD1 or TRBD2 (6 bases each). Germline CDR1 and CDR2: MDHEN and SYDVKM. V was pared by 4 bases and J by 10 bases, with 20 bases between. This CDR3 contains 15 residues. CDR3 residues: CASSSRQAWEEEQFF. The CDR3 DNA sequence: TGTGCCAGCAGTTCTCGACAGGCGTGGGAGGAGGAGCAGTTCTTC.

The J gene is TRBJ2-1, the V gene TRBV12-3 or TRBV12-4, with 10 bases fitting TRBD2. V lost 6 bases, J lost 6 bases, and 5 bases stayed unmatched. This CDR3 spans 14 amino acids. The CDR3: CASRTSGAANEQFF. CDR3 nucleotide sequence: TGTGCCAGCAGAACTAGCGGGGCGGCCAATGAGCAGTTCTTC.

This clonotype was seen only a few times. The chain uses TRBV24-1 and TRBJ2-1; 10 nucleotides agree with TRBD2. Per germline, CDR1 KGHDR and CDR2 SFDVKD. Germline trimming cut 3 bases from V and 6 bases from J; bases unmatched to any gene: 4. The CDR3 sequence is 15 residues long. The DNA for the CDR3 is TGTGCCACCAGTGATATAGCGGGGGGTCCCAATGAGCAGTTCTTC. It yields the protein CATSDIAGGPNEQFF.

This clonotype has at least ten counts. This sequence joins TRBV29-1 and TRBJ1-5; no clear D gene. Trimming left V 4 bases short and J 3 bases short, with 7 bases between. The germline gives CDR1 SQVTM, CDR2 ANQGSEA. The CDR3 runs 12 residues. The CDR3 DNA reads as TGCAGCGTTGGGGAACCCAATCAGCCCCAGCATTTT. Its protein is CSVGEPNQPQHF.

Many counts were recorded for this clonotype. This chain links TRBV6-5 with TRBJ1-6, with D unclear. CDR3 length: 12 amino acids. V lost 10 bases to trimming and J lost 6 bases, with 10 bases between them. The V gene's germline CDR1 is MNHEY and CDR2 SVGAGI. The CDR3 region is CATTNTNSPLHF. Written as DNA, the CDR3 is TGTGCCACCACGAACACTAATTCACCCCTCCACTTT.

A few counts support this clonotype. The rearrangement uses TRBV15 and TRBJ2-2; TRBD1 is a possible D gene (6 bases). The CDR3 runs to 14 residues. Trimming removed 6 bases from V and 1 base from J, with 9 bases in between. Germline V CDR1 and CDR2: LNHNV, YYDKDF (reference sequence). CDR3 in amino acids: CATRSTGNTGELFF. CDR3 nucleotides: TGTGCCACCAGGTCGACAGGGAACACCGGGGAGCTGTTTTTT. The full variable domain, in which reference TRBV15 and TRBJ2-2 provide the parts outside the CDR3, is DAMVIQNPRYQVTQFGKPVTLSCSQTLNHNVMYWYQQKSSQAPKLLFHYYDKDFNNEADTPDNFQSRRPNTSFCFLDIRSPGLGDTAMYLCATRSTGNTGELFFGEGSRLTVL.

This clonotype occurred a few times. The chain carries TRBV12-3 or TRBV12-4 and TRBJ1-5; TRBD1 might be the D (5 bases). The V end was cut by 11 bases, the J end by 3 bases, with 17 bases between. This CDR3 comprises 14 residues. The chain's CDR3 is CAGPGQTDNQPQHF. The CDR3, as DNA: TGTGCCGGCCCGGGGCAGACGGACAATCAGCCCCAGCATTTT.

There are many counts of this clonotype. The chain uses TRBV12-3 or TRBV12-4 and TRBJ2-5; no definite D call. V shed 4 bases and J shed 4 bases, with 7 bases lying between them. The CDR3 runs to 12 residues. The CDR3 nucleotides read TGTGCCAGCAGTTGGAGTTCAGAGACCCAGTACTTC. Residues: CASSWSSETQYF.

This clonotype was detected many times. The rearrangement links TRBV5-1 to TRBJ2-5; perhaps TRBD1 as D (6 bases). The V and J ends lost 5 bases and 4 bases respectively, with 18 bases between them. CDR1 and CDR2 (germline): SGHRS, YFSETQ. The CDR3 consists of 15 residues. CDR3 sequence reads: CASRRDTTLGETQYF. DNA for the CDR3: TGCGCCAGCAGACGGGACACCACCTTGGGAGAGACCCAGTACTTC.

The CDR3 is CSVAPGQNTGELFF. The CDR3 DNA reads TGCAGCGTTGCCCCGGGACAGAACACCGGGGAGCTGTTTTTT. V usage is TRBV29-1 and J usage is TRBJ2-2; D perhaps matches TRBD1 (6 bases). This CDR3 comprises 14 residues. Germline V CDR1 and CDR2: SQVTM, ANQGSEA. The V end was cut by 4 bases, the J end by 1 base, with 10 bases between.

This clonotype has only a few counts. The chain recombines TRBV3-1 with TRBJ2-5; weak D call: TRBD1 (5 bases). CDR1 and CDR2 (germline): LGHDT, YNNKEL (reference sequence). Trimming removed 4 bases at V and 1 base at J, with 13 bases between. The CDR3 sequence is 15 residues long. The CDR3 sequence is CASSPRTWPQETQYF. The CDR3 coding sequence is TGTGCCAGCAGCCCGAGGACATGGCCCCAAGAGACCCAGTACTTC.

The V call is TRBV28, the J call TRBJ1-1, with 12 bases lining up with TRBD1. The CDR3 extends over 16 amino acids. Trimming cost V 4 bases and J 1 base; bases outside gene matches: 4. Germline assignment: CDR1 MDHEN and CDR2 SYDVKM. CDR3 loop: CASSSRDRGPNTEAFF. Written as DNA, the CDR3 is TGTGCCAGCAGTTCCCGGGACAGGGGGCCGAACACTGAAGCTTTCTTT.

This clonotype was observed many times. CDR3 loop: CSARDNYEQYV. The CDR3 DNA reads TGCAGTGCTAGAGACAACTACGAGCAGTACGTC. The chain recombines TRBV20-1 with TRBJ2-7; D not certain. The germline gives CDR1 DFQATT, CDR2 SNEGSKA (reference sequence). The CDR3 runs 11 residues. The V and J ends lost 0 bases and 3 bases respectively, with 3 bases between them.

The chain links TRBV12-3 or TRBV12-4 to TRBJ2-3; TRBD2 aligns across 11 bases. The CDR3 spans 16 residues. V gave up 4 bases and J gave up 1 base; unmatched junction bases: 4. The CDR3 protein is CASSSQLAGGTDTQYF. The CDR3 DNA sequence: TGTGCCAGCAGTTCCCAACTAGCGGGGGGCACAGATACGCAGTATTTT.

The CDR3 reads CASSLDRMWGSVAKNIQYF. In DNA, the CDR3 is TGTGCCAGCAGCTTGGATAGGATGTGGGGGTCTGTAGCCAAAAACATTCAGTACTTC. The chain employs TRBV5-4 and TRBJ2-4, with D perhaps being TRBD1 or TRBD2 (5 bases each). CDR3 length: 19 amino acids. Trimming pared 0 bases from V and 0 bases from J, leaving 19 bases between. Germline V gene sequence: CDR1 SGHNT, CDR2 YYREEE (reference sequence). Full variable domain (missing parts from reference TRBV5-4 and TRBJ2-4): ETGVTQSPTHLIKTRGQQVTLRCSSQSGHNTVSWYQQALGQGPQFIFQYYREEENGRGNFPPRFSGLQFPNYSSELNVNALELDDSALYLCASSLDRMWGSVAKNIQYFGAGTRLSVL.

This chain links TRBV7-6 with TRBJ1-3; a possible D gene is TRBD1 (6 bases). Between the trimmed V and J ends, which lost 4 bases and 5 bases, there was a span of 12 bases. From germline, CDR1 is SGHVS and CDR2 FNYEAQ. CDR3 size: 14 residues. As DNA, the CDR3 is TGTGCCAGCAGCTCTAAAACAGGGCGAAACACCATATATTTT. Translating gives CASSSKTGRNTIYF.

The sample holds one count of this clonotype. This chain uses TRBV28 with TRBJ1-2; D is unresolved. Trimming took off 8 bases at V and 2 bases at J, with 6 bases between the two ends. Germline V gives CDR1 MDHEN, CDR2 SYDVKM. CDR3 length: 11 amino acids. The CDR3 protein is CASQDNYGYTF. The CDR3 nucleotides read TGTGCCAGCCAGGACAACTATGGCTACACCTTC.

Comment on this clonotype: Possible read error: a much larger clone is one base away. The chain employs TRBV20-1 and TRBJ2-7; D possibly corresponds to TRBD2 (5 bases). Germline V lookup: CDR1 DFQATT, CDR2 SNEGSKA (reference sequence). The CDR3 covers 13 residues. In DNA form, the CDR3 reads TGCTGTGCTGGGCGGGCGGATACCTACGAGCAGTACTTC. Protein product: CCAGRADTYEQYF.

This clonotype was seen more than once but under ten times. V gene TRBV27 combines with J gene TRBJ2-7, with 12 nucleotides matching TRBD2. CDR1 and CDR2 (germline): MNHEY, SMNVEV (reference sequence). V shed 1 base and J 3 bases; nucleotides not matched to a gene: 4. This CDR3 has 16 residues. In nucleotides, the CDR3 is TGTGCCAGCAGTTTATGGTCTAGCGGGGGGGACTACGAGCAGTACTTC. Residues: CASSLWSSGGDYEQYF.